A selection of T cell receptor beta chains follows, all from one sample in a study of CD8+CD57+ T cells in acquired aplastic anemia. MiXCR was run by TCRdb on the reads, yielding one entry per CDR3 protein. The table shows about 210,000 distinct CDR3 sequences, with roughly 35% occurring only once. Sequences were obtained from sorted CD4+, CD8+, or CD8+CD57+ T cells (not recorded which) from PBMCs. These receptors all stem from a human donor in good health, serving as a control. Both conserved end residues are part of each CDR3. Each record gives: J gene, clone size, D gene, V gene, CDR3 DNA, CDR3 protein. A D gene is named only where the DNA matches it firmly. Clone size is not always given. Where it is, it says once, few, many or a class for expanded clones.

TRBJ2-7,few,NA,TRBV6-1,TGTGCCAGCAGTGATCAAGGACGGATGGGCGACTACGAGCAGTACTTC,CASSDQGRMGDYEQYF
TRBJ2-3,NA,TRBD2,TRBV10-2,TGCGCCAGCAGTGCGGCTAGCGGGAGGACAGATACGCAGTATTTT,CASSAASGRTDTQYF
TRBJ1-2,once,NA,TRBV7-2,TGTGCCAGCTCACCACGTCCAGGGGACTATGGCTACACCTTC,CASSPRPGDYGYTF
TRBJ2-3,NA,NA,TRBV30,TGTGCCTGGAACCCAGGAGTTAGCACAGATACGCAGTATTTT,CAWNPGVSTDTQYF
TRBJ1-6,many,TRBD1,TRBV20-1,TGCAGTGCTAGGGGAGCGGGACAGAGAGTCTATAATTCACCCCTCCACTTT,CSARGAGQRVYNSPLHF
TRBJ1-2,NA,NA,TRBV7-9,TGTGCCAGCAGCACCCGAGACAGAAACTATGGCTACACCTTC,CASSTRDRNYGYTF
TRBJ1-5,few,NA,TRBV20-1,TGCAGTGCTAGTCTCTCCGGGGCCAGGGGCCCCGGGCAGCCCCAGCATTTT,CSASLSGARGPGQPQHF
TRBJ1-6,many,NA,TRBV19,TGTGCCAGTAGTACTGGACAGTTCAATAATTCACCCCTCCACTTT,CASSTGQFNNSPLHF
TRBJ2-5,NA,NA,TRBV12-3/TRBV12-4,TGTGCCAGCAGTTTAGCGCTGGCAGGGGATCCAGAGACCCAGTACTTC,CASSLALAGDPETQYF
TRBJ2-7,NA,NA,TRBV20-1,TGCAGTGCTAACCCGACAGAAAAACCCTCCTACGAGCAGTACTTC,CSANPTEKPSYEQYF
TRBJ1-4,NA,NA,TRBV12-3/TRBV12-4,TGCGCCAGCAGCTTGCAGGGGGAAAAACTGTTTTTT,CASSLQGEKLFF
TRBJ2-7,NA,NA,TRBV7-8,TGTGCCAGCAGCTTAGGCGGTGACAGGGAGCAGTACTTC,CASSLGGDREQYF
TRBJ1-5,NA,TRBD1,TRBV19,TGTGCCAGTAGTATGGTAGGGGGCACTCAGCCCCAGCATTTT,CASSMVGGTQPQHF
TRBJ1-6,NA,NA,TRBV24-1,TGTGCCACCAGCTTGGGGGGGGAGGGCGGTTCACCCCTCCACTTT,CATSLGGEGGSPLHF
TRBJ1-3,many,NA,TRBV19,TGTGCCAGTAGTCAGTCGGGCGGAAACACCATATATTTT,CASSQSGGNTIYF
TRBJ2-1,NA,TRBD2,TRBV5-5,TGTGCCAGCAGGTCGGGGAACAGACTAGCGGTCGTTTTTGAGCAGTTCTTC,CASRSGNRLAVVFEQFF
TRBJ2-3,few,TRBD2,TRBV5-1,TGCGCCAGCAGCCACGGGACTAGCGGGGGGGCAGATACGCAGTATTTT,CASSHGTSGGADTQYF
TRBJ2-7,many,NA,TRBV7-3,TGTGCCAGCAGCTTAGACAGGTATAGGGAGCAGTACTTC,CASSLDRYREQYF
TRBJ1-4,many,NA,TRBV19,TGTGCCAGTAGTATCCGGCAGGGTAATGAAAAACTGTTTTTT,CASSIRQGNEKLFF
TRBJ1-1,NA,NA,TRBV7-2,TGTGCCAGCAGCGTACGCCGGAACACTGAAGCTTTCTTT,CASSVRRNTEAFF
TRBJ2-7,many,TRBD2,TRBV12-3/TRBV12-4,TGTGCCAGCAGCCCTTTGGGTGGACTAGCGGGAGGCGAGCAGTACTTC,CASSPLGGLAGGEQYF
TRBJ2-7,NA,TRBD1,TRBV25-1,TGTGCCAGCAGTGGAACCTGGGACAGGGGATCCTACGAGCAGTACTTC,CASSGTWDRGSYEQYF
TRBJ2-2,few,NA,TRBV7-8,TGTGCCAGCAGCATAGACGGGTCCACCGGGGAGCTGTTTTTT,CASSIDGSTGELFF
TRBJ2-1,many,NA,TRBV20-1,TGCAGTGCTAGAGTCGGTAGCAATGAGCAGTTCTTC,CSARVGSNEQFF
TRBJ2-1,many,NA,TRBV11-1,TGTGCCAGCAGCTTAAGTTATGGCCTAGCCAATGAGCAGTTCTTC,CASSLSYGLANEQFF
TRBJ2-7,many,NA,TRBV19,TGTGCCAGTAGTGTCGGAGTAGCCGAGCAGTACTTC,CASSVGVAEQYF
TRBJ1-4,NA,TRBD1,TRBV3-1,TGTGCCAGCAGCCAAGATCGAGGGGGCGGATCTAATGAAAAACTGTTTTTT,CASSQDRGGGSNEKLFF
TRBJ2-3,few,TRBD1,TRBV5-1,TGCGCCAGCAGCTTGCCCCGGGACAGGGATTTTGGGGATACGCAGTATTTT,CASSLPRDRDFGDTQYF
TRBJ1-5,many,NA,TRBV2,TGTGCCAGCAAGGCAGGGTCTAACAATCAGCCCCAGCATTTT,CASKAGSNNQPQHF
TRBJ1-3,few,NA,TRBV5-1,TGCGCCAGCAGCCAGGACACGATCTCTGGAAACACCATATATTTT,CASSQDTISGNTIYF
TRBJ2-2,NA,NA,TRBV4-2,TGTGCCAGCAGCCAAGAGGTTATGGGGGCCGGGGAGCTGTTTTTT,CASSQEVMGAGELFF
TRBJ1-6,NA,NA,TRBV30,TGTGCCTGGGATTCATCGCGGAGCTCCTATAATTCACCCCTCCACTTT,CAWDSSRSSYNSPLHF
TRBJ2-5,many,NA,TRBV5-1,TGCGCCAGCAGCTTGGGGCCAGGCTCACAAGAGACCCAGTACTTC,CASSLGPGSQETQYF
TRBJ2-1,many,NA,TRBV20-1,TGCAGTGCTAGAGATCCGGCCCATTCCTACAATGAGCAGTTCTTC,CSARDPAHSYNEQFF
TRBJ2-1,NA,TRBD2,TRBV11-1,TGTGCCAGCAGCAAGACTAGCGGGAGTTTTGGTGAGCAGCTCTTC,CASSKTSGSFGEQLF
TRBJ2-3,many,NA,TRBV24-1,TGTGCCACCAGTCGTAGCGTCCAAACAGATACGCAGTATTTT,CATSRSVQTDTQYF